This TCR beta chain derives from a study of blood T cell repertoires in COVID-19. Study-level information: Acute and convalescent COVID-19 samples came from the United States, Italy and Spain. PBMCs, B-cell-depleted T cells, or T cells provided the cDNA or gDNA that made up the material.

Clones were read by immunoSEQ multiplex PCR, and TCRdb kept only the in-frame ones, dropping some. The table records some 140,000 clones, about 89% of them present only once. Germline-derived CDR1 and CDR2 are GTSNPN and SVGIG (reference sequence). The CDR3 has 12 amino acids. Trimming pared 8 bases from V and 5 bases from J, leaving 12 bases between. Material for sequencing was peripheral blood. The source is a man aged 45 to 65 with active or convalescent COVID-19. The chain joins TRBV30 to TRBJ1-4; D is unresolved. The CDR3 DNA reads TGTGCCAGCGGACGCAACAATGAAAAACTGTTTTTT. Translation gives CASGRNNEKLFF.